The 3 T cell receptor beta chains below come from one sample, sequenced in a study of molecular identifiers for immune sequencing clone quantification. TCRdb reprocessed the PCR reads with MiXCR, giving one entry per CDR3 protein. The sample includes about 500,000 distinct CDR3 sequences, about a fifth of them seen just once. The sample consisted of naive CD8+ T cells from blood, with Jurkat cell RNA spiked in. Subset given: FACS-sorted CD8+CD4-CCR7+CD45RA+ naive T cells. Receptors were obtained from a human donor in good health. Some libraries in this study had Jurkat cell RNA spiked in.

This chain joins TRBV2 and TRBJ2-1; possibly TRBD1 or TRBD2 for D (5 bases each). V lost 9 bases and J lost 2, with 20 bases in between. The CDR3 extends over 16 amino acids. CDR1 and CDR2 (germline): SNHLY, FYNNEI. CDR3 in DNA: TGTGCCAGACAGGAGGAAGGACGGAACCCCTACAATGAGCAGTTCTTC. Translation: CARQEEGRNPYNEQFF.

This rearrangement joins TRBV19 to TRBJ2-1; D is possibly TRBD1 (6 bases). CDR3 length: 15 amino acids. Looked up from germline, CDR1 is LNHDA and CDR2 is SQIVND (reference sequence). V lost 3 bases to trimming and J lost 2 bases, with 11 bases between them. The CDR3 loop reads CASSMGTRPYNEQFF. In DNA, the CDR3 is TGTGCCAGTAGTATGGGGACAAGACCCTACAATGAGCAGTTCTTC.

The chain carries TRBV27 and TRBJ2-2; a possible D gene is TRBD2 (6 bases). This CDR3 has 16 amino acids. V dropped 6 bases and J dropped 4 bases, with 18 bases sitting between them. In germline, CDR1 is MNHEY, CDR2 SMNVEV (reference sequence). The CDR3 coding sequence is TGTGCCAGCAGCCTCCCTCCGGGAGAGAGCACCGGGGAGCTGTTTTTT. Its protein is CASSLPPGESTGELFF.